This is a list of T cell receptor beta chains from one sample in a study of identical twins. One entry per CDR3 protein, called by TCRdb with MiXCR from the 5' RACE reads. Of 200,000 to 300,000 distinct CDR3 sequences in the sample, over 9.5% are singletons; the top ten hold approximately 9.1%. Source material: memory T cells sorted from blood. The receptors come from a man aged 45-60 years in good health. CDR3s include the opening cysteine and the closing phenylalanine or tryptophan. Fields, in order: V gene, CDR3 protein.

v_gene: TRBV4-2; CDR3aa: CASSLSGSGDGYTF
v_gene: TRBV6-5; CDR3aa: CASSSRLAGNEQFF
v_gene: TRBV7-9; CDR3aa: CASSSIFGGVGNEQFF
v_gene: TRBV7-2; CDR3aa: CASSLRPGLANEQFF
v_gene: TRBV20-1; CDR3aa: CSAREFGGGQETQYF
v_gene: TRBV25-1; CDR3aa: CASSWTGTEAFF
v_gene: TRBV5-1; CDR3aa: CASSLSPGQEFEKLFF
v_gene: TRBV7-2; CDR3aa: CASSLLNGETQYF
v_gene: TRBV4-3; CDR3aa: CASSQDPLLAGRADTQYF
v_gene: TRBV29-1; CDR3aa: CSVAPRGTGAGNTIYF
v_gene: TRBV7-9; CDR3aa: CASSRMNTEAFF
v_gene: TRBV27; CDR3aa: CASGDATTYGYTF
v_gene: TRBV5-1; CDR3aa: CASSPGTGATNEKLFF
v_gene: TRBV10-3; CDR3aa: CAIRSYMNTEAFF
v_gene: TRBV4-1; CDR3aa: CASSQVGTSARSTDTQYF
v_gene: TRBV12-3/TRBV12-4; CDR3aa: CATSEGGYGYTF
v_gene: TRBV4-2; CDR3aa: CASSRSGRAGELFF
v_gene: TRBV4-3; CDR3aa: CASSQDYGEAKNIQYF
v_gene: TRBV28; CDR3aa: CASRAGTSVPTSSGANVLTF
v_gene: TRBV14; CDR3aa: CASSRETSGSDTQYF
v_gene: TRBV5-1; CDR3aa: CASRVWPTEAGELFF
v_gene: TRBV12-3/TRBV12-4; CDR3aa: CASSLGQVGEQFF
v_gene: TRBV7-9; CDR3aa: CASSFSGTGSSGNTIYF
v_gene: TRBV6-2/TRBV6-3; CDR3aa: CASSYSRGAEQYF
v_gene: TRBV3-1; CDR3aa: CASSQGGGREKLFF
v_gene: TRBV9; CDR3aa: CASSVAGGQTNEKLFF
v_gene: TRBV2; CDR3aa: CASKGTGGTIEQFF
v_gene: TRBV4-3; CDR3aa: CASSQDLLNTEAFF
v_gene: TRBV4-2; CDR3aa: CASSQVWSSTDTQYF
v_gene: TRBV28; CDR3aa: CASLQVPGGWGTQYF
v_gene: TRBV4-3; CDR3aa: CASSPGAQENYGYTF
v_gene: TRBV27; CDR3aa: CASSSDMNPPDTQYF
v_gene: TRBV7-9; CDR3aa: CASSLSGTYNEQFF
v_gene: TRBV20-1; CDR3aa: CSATTTPVNTQYF
v_gene: TRBV30; CDR3aa: CAWRDPTDLNTEAFF
v_gene: TRBV5-1; CDR3aa: CASSFGLTYEQYF
v_gene: TRBV20-1; CDR3aa: CSATGTSGGPYTQYF
v_gene: TRBV11-2; CDR3aa: CASSYKVDTTQFF
v_gene: TRBV7-8; CDR3aa: CASSLAPTGERHGYTF
v_gene: TRBV4-3; CDR3aa: CASSQVEGDGEQFF